This T cell receptor beta chain was sequenced during a study of cytomegalovirus exposure and HLA in healthy donors. Study at large: In a previous analysis, 117 million unique TCR beta sequences were found from 150 million to 200 million T cells. Study-level results: Per a prior analysis, the majority of TCR beta V segments were productive roughly 87% or roughly 30% of the time. The study listed some 160 cytomegalovirus-associated TCR beta chains. Presence/absence analysis assumed near-uniform sequencing depth across donors.

60 Vbeta and 13 Jbeta primers were used in PCR. Method: immunoSEQ multiplex PCR; TCRdb's copy keeps in-frame clones and lacks some. The sample contains over 85,000 clones, nearly 80% of which appear only once. Concerning this clone: What it binds is unknown.

The sample taken for sequencing was PBMCs. The origin of this receptor is a woman aged 25 to 39 in good health and CMV-seronegative.

The DNA for the CDR3 is TGTGCCAGCAGCTCCCTCCCAGGCAACACCGGGGAGCTGTTTTTT. This sequence encodes CASSSLPGNTGELFF. The chain employs TRBV7-2 and TRBJ2-2; D uncertain. This CDR3 has 15 residues. V was trimmed by 4 bases and J by 2 bases, leaving 11 bases between them. Germline assignment: CDR1 SGHTA and CDR2 FQGNSA.